This T cell receptor beta chain is from a study of CD8 T cells in ankylosing spondylitis. Ten or more counts support this clonotype. Its specificity is not known. Study-wide points: Disease-linked clones were CD8+ and relatively rare in peripheral blood. Reports say disease-linked clones showed up significantly more in matched ankylosing spondylitis synovial fluid.

TCRdb ran MiXCR on the 5' RACE reads and lists one entry per CDR3 protein. The sample lists some 180,000 distinct CDR3 sequences, 15% to 20% seen once, with 3.5% to 5% in the top ten. This CDR3 comprises 14 residues. From germline, CDR1 is SGDLS and CDR2 YYNGEE. The V gene end was trimmed by 3 bases and the J gene end by 2 bases; junction bases not matched to a gene: 5. The source of this sequence is a male donor aged 5 to 29 with ankylosing spondylitis or in good health (not recorded which). The source material was blood, either unsorted or a sorted T cell fraction (not recorded which). J is TRBJ2-7 and V is TRBV9; 7 bases line up with TRBD2. The CDR3 reads CASSAAGEPYEQYF. DNA of the CDR3: TGTGCCAGCAGCGCGGCGGGGGAGCCCTACGAGCAGTACTTC.